This T cell receptor (beta chain) was sequenced in a study of siplizumab effects on memory and regulatory T cells. This clone was counted a few times. Trimming removed 4 bases from V and 6 bases from J; junction bases left unmatched: 8. Germline CDR1 and CDR2: SGDLS and YYNGEE. The CDR3 has 14 amino acids. Sequencing was performed with immunoSEQ multiplex PCR; in TCRdb, only in-frame clones are kept and a portion is missing. The data contain 50,000 to 60,000 clones, about 90% of them singletons. This clonotype originated in a human donor in good health. V is TRBV9 and J is TRBJ1-2, with 8 bases aligning to TRBD1. Sequencing was done on a sample of naive CD8+ T cells sorted from blood. The CDR3 sequence is CASSPRTGFDGYTF. CDR3 in DNA: TGTGCCAGCAGCCCCCGGACAGGGTTTGATGGCTACACCTTC.